This TCR beta chain was sequenced for a study of blood T cells in healthy people across ages. The sample holds many counts of this clonotype. Its antigen is not identified. Study results and caveats: Versus aged donors, long-lived donors had higher diversity and more naive CD4+ cells.

The study recruited healthy Caucasian donors from Russia who were aged about 6 to 95. The second PCR ran roughly 6 to 11 cycles with a sample-barcoded 5' primer and J-beta primers. Unique molecular identifiers of 12 random nucleotides labeled each cDNA. TCRdb reanalysed the 5' RACE reads using MiXCR and keeps one entry per CDR3 protein. The sample records roughly 680,000 distinct CDR3 sequences, roughly half being singletons. The material sequenced was blood. The sequence came from a woman aged 80 or older in good health.

Here the CDR3 reads CASSFHPSAKETQYF. The CDR3 DNA reads as TGTGCCAGCAGTTTCCACCCATCGGCGAAAGAGACCCAGTACTTC. J is TRBJ2-5 and V is TRBV27, with no clear D. The CDR3 spans 15 residues. Per germline, CDR1 MNHEY and CDR2 SMNVEV (reference sequence). The V gene lost 3 bases and the J gene lost 3 bases, with 14 bases spanning the gap.